The entry below gives a single TCR beta chain sequence along with its context. The antigen is not known. The data were obtained in a study of cytomegalovirus exposure and HLA in healthy donors. General observations from the study: High specificity and sensitivity for cytomegalovirus status were reported for the classifier.

The CDR3 has 16 residues. The germline V gene has CDR1 ENHRY and CDR2 SYGVKD. Trimming took 3 bases from V and 5 from J; bases not matched to a gene: 7. 13 Jbeta primers and 60 Vbeta primers were used for the PCR. Method: immunoSEQ multiplex PCR; TCRdb's copy keeps in-frame clones and lacks some. The sample table includes about 33,000 clones. The rearrangement joins TRBV10-3 to TRBJ2-1, with TRBD2 matching 10 bases. The clonotype was recovered from a woman in her thirties or forties in good health and CMV-seropositive. Sequenced: PBMCs. The CDR3 nucleotides are TGTGCCATCAGTGAAACTAGCGGGAAACCCGACAATGAGCAGTTCTTC. This encodes CAISETSGKPDNEQFF.